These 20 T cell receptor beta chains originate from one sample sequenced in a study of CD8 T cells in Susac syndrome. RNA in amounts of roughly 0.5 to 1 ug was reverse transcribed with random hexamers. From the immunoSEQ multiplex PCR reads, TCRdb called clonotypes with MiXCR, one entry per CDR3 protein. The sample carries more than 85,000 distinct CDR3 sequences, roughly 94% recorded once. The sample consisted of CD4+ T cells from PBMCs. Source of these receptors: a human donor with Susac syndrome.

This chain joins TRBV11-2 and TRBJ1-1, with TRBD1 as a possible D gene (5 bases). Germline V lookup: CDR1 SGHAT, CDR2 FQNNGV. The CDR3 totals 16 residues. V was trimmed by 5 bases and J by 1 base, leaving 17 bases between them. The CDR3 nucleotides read TGTGCCAGCAGCCCCTATAGAGGGGAGGGGAACACTGAAGCTTTCTTT. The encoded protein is CASSPYRGEGNTEAFF.

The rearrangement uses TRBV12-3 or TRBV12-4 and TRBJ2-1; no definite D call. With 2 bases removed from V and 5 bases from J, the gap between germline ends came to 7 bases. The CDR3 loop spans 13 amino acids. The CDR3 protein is CASSLKGDNEQFF. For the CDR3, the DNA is TGTGCCAGCAGTTTAAAAGGAGACAATGAGCAGTTCTTC.

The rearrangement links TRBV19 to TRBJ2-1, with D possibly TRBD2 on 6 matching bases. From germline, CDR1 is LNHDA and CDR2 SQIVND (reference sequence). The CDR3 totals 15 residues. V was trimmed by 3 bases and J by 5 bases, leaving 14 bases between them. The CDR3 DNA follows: TGTGCCAGTAGTATCGGGGGTCAGGGAGACAATGAGCAGTTCTTC. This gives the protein CASSIGGQGDNEQFF. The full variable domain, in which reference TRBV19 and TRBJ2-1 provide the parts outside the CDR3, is DGGITQSPKYLFRKEGQNVTLSCEQNLNHDAMYWYRQDPGQGLRLIYYSQIVNDFQKGDIAEGYSVSREKKESFPLTVTSAQKNPTAFYLCASSIGGQGDNEQFFGPGTRLTVL.

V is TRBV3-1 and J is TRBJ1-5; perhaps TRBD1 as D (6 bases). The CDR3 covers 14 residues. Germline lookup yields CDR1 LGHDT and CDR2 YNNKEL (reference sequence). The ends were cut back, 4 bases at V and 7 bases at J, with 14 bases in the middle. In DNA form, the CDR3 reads TGTGCCAGCAGCCTGGGGGCCGGGGACCAGCCCCAGCATTTT. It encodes CASSLGAGDQPQHF.

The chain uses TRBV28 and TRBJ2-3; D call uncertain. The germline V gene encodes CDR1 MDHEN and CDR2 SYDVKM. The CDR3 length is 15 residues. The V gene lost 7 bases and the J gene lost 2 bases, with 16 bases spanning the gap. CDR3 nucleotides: TGTGCCAGCATCCCGACTCCGGCCAACACAGATACGCAGTATTTT. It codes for CASIPTPANTDTQYF.

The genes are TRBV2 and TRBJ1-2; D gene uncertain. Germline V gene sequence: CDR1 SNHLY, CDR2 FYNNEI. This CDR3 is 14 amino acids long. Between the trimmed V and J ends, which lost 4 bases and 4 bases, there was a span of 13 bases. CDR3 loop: CASSGEAEGYGYTF. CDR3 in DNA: TGTGCCAGCAGTGGTGAGGCGGAGGGCTATGGCTACACCTTC.

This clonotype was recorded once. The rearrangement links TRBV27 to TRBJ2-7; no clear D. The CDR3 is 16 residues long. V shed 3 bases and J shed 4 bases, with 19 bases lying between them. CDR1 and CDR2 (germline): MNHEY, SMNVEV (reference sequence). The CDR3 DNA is TGTGCCAGCAGTTTGTTCTTCGGCCCTACGGCGTACGAGCAGTACTTC. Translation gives CASSLFFGPTAYEQYF.

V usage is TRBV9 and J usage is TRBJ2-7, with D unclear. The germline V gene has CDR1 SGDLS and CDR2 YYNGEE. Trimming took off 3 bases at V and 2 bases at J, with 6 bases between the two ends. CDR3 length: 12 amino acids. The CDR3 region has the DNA TGTGCCAGCAGCGCGGACGCCTACGAGCAGTACTTC. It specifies CASSADAYEQYF.

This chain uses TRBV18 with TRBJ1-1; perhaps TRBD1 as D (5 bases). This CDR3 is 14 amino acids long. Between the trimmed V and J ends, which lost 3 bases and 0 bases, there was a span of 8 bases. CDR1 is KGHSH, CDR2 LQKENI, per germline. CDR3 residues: CASSPGVLNTEAFF. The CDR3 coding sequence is TGTGCCAGCTCACCGGGGGTCTTGAACACTGAAGCTTTCTTT. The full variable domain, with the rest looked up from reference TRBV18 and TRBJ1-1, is NAGVMQNPRHLVRRRGQEARLRCSPMKGHSHVYWYRQLPEEGLKFMVYLQKENIIDESGMPKERFSAEFPKEGPSILRIQQVVRGDSAAYFCASSPGVLNTEAFFGQGTRLTVV.

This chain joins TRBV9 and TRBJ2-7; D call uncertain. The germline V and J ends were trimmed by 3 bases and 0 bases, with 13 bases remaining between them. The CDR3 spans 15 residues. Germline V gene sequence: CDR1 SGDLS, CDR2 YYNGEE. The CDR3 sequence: CASSARDTFSYEQYF. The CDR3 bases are TGTGCCAGCAGCGCCCGAGACACCTTCTCCTACGAGCAGTACTTC.

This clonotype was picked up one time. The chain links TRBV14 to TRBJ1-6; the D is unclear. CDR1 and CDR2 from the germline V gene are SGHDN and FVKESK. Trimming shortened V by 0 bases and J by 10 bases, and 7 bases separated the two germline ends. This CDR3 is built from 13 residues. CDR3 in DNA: TGTGCCAGCAGCCAAGATAGTTGGTCACCCCTCCACTTT. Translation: CASSQDSWSPLHF. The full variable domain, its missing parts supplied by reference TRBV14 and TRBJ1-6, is EAGVTQFPSHSVIEKGQTVTLRCDPISGHDNLYWYRRVMGKEIKFLLHFVKESKQDESGMPNNRFLAERTGGTYSTLKVQPAELEDSGVYFCASSQDSWSPLHFGNGTRLTVT.

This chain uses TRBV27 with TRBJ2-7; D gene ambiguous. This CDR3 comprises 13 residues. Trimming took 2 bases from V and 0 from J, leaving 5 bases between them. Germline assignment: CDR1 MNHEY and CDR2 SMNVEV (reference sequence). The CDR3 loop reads CASSLRDSYEQYF. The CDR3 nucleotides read TGTGCCAGCAGTTTAAGGGACTCCTACGAGCAGTACTTC.

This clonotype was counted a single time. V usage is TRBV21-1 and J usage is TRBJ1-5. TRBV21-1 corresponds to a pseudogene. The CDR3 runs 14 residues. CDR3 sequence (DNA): TGTGCCAGCAGCAAACCTGGGGTTAATCAGCCCCAGCATTTT. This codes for CASSKPGVNQPQHF.

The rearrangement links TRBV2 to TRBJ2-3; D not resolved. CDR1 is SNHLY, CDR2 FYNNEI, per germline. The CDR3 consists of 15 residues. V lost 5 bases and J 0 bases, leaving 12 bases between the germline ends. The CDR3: CASSRTVPSTDTQYF. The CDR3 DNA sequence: TGTGCCAGCAGTCGAACAGTACCGAGCACAGATACGCAGTATTTT. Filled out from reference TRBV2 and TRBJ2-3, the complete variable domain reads EPEVTQTPSHQVTQMGQEVILRCVPISNHLYFYWYRQILGQKVEFLVSFYNNEISEKSEIFDDQFSVERPDGSNFTLKIRSTKLEDSAMYFCASSRTVPSTDTQYFGPGTRLTVL.

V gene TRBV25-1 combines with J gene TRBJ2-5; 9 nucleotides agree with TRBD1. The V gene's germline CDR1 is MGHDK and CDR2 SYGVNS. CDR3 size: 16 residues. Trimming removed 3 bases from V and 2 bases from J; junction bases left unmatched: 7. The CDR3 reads CASSDRDRVGQETQYF. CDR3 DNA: TGTGCCAGCAGTGATCGGGACAGGGTAGGGCAAGAGACCCAGTACTTC.

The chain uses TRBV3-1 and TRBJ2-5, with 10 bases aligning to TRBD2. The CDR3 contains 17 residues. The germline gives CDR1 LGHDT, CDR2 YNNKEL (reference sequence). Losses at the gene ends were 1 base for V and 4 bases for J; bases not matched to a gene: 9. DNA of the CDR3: TGTGCCAGCAGCCAAGGAGGACTAGCGGAAACGGGAGAGACCCAGTACTTC. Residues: CASSQGGLAETGETQYF.

The CDR3 loop is CAWTPTNEKLFF. CDR3 nucleotides: TGTGCCTGGACCCCAACTAATGAAAAACTGTTTTTT. The chain is built from TRBV30 and TRBJ1-4, with no clear D. This CDR3 is 12 amino acids long. Germline CDR1 reads GTSNPN; CDR2 reads SVGIG (reference sequence). Trimming shortened V by 4 bases and J by 0 bases, and 3 bases separated the two germline ends.

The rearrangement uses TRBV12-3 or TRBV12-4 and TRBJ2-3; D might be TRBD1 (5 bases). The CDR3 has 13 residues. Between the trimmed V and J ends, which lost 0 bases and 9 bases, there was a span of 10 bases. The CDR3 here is CASSLAQTGTQYF. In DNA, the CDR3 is TGTGCCAGCAGTTTAGCGCAAACAGGAACGCAGTATTTT.

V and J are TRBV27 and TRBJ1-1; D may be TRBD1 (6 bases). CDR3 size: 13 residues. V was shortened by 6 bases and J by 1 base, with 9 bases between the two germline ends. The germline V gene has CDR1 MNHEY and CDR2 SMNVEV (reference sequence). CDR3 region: CASRTGTNTEAFF. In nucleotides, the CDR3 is TGTGCCAGCAGAACAGGGACGAACACTGAAGCTTTCTTT.

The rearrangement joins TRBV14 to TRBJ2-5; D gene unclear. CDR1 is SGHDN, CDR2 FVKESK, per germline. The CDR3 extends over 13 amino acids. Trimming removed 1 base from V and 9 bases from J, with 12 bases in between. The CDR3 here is CASSQGLSVAQYF. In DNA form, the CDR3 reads TGTGCCAGCAGCCAAGGGCTTTCGGTGGCCCAGTACTTC. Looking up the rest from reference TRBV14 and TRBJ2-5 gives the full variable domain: EAGVTQFPSHSVIEKGQTVTLRCDPISGHDNLYWYRRVMGKEIKFLLHFVKESKQDESGMPNNRFLAERTGGTYSTLKVQPAELEDSGVYFCASSQGLSVAQYFGPGTRLLVL.